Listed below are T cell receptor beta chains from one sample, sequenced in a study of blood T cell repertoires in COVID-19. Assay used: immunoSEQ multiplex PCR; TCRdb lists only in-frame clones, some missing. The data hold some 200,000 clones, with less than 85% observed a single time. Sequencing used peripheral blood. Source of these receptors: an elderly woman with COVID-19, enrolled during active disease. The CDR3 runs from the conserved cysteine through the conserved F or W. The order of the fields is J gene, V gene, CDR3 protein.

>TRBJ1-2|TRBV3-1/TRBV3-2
CASSPLGGQEDGYTF
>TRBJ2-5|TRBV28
CASRTAASETQYF
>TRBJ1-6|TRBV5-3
CARSLSDRENSPLHF
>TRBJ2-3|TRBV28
CASSSRDTQYF
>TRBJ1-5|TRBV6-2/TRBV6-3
CASSYFITQDYSNQPQHF
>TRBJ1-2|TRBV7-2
CASSLAGREVGYTF
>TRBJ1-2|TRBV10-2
CASTEGTGGTANYGYTF
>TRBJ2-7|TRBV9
CASSVSSLATTYEQYF
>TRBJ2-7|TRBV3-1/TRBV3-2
CASSPSRAPGGQYF
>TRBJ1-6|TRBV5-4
CASSLQDSPLHF
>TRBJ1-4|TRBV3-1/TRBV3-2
CASSKGPNEKLFF
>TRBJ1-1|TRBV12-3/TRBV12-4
CASRLLRNTEAFF
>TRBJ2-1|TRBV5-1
CASSLIGGSSYNEQFF
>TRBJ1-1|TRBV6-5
CASSHREGTEAFF
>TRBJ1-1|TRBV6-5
CALSGGQGSTEAFF
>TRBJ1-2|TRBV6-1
CASSEIAGSSTF
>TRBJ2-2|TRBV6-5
CASRGGTLNTGELFF
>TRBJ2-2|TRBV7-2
CASGPAGVPTGELFF
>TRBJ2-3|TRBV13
CASSPWGGRANSVSDTQYF
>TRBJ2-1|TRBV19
CASSPRRVAGGSYNEQFF
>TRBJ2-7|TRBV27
CASLSSYEQYF
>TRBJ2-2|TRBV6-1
CASSEGRRGAPRTGELFF
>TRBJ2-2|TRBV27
CAREIGTRNTGELFF
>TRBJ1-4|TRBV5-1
CASSPQGADEKLFF
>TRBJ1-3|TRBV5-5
CASSPTPTGTGNTIYF
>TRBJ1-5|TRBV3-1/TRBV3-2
CASSQGYPTPQPQHF
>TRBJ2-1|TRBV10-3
CAIRLAEDNEQFF
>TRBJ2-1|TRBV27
CASSLYLAGAWNEQFF
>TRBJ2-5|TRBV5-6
CASSQGLAARGQETQYF
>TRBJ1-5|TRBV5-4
CASSKRGQGGNQPQHF
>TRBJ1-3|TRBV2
CASSEIPSSGNTIYF
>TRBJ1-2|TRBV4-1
CASSQDGLGNYGYTF
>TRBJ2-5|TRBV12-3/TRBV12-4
CASRQGSQETQYF
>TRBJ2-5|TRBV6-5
CASRALAAQETQYF
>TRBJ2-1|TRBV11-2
CASSFVEGGLANWNEQFF
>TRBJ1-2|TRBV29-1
CSVDYLGGRGYTF